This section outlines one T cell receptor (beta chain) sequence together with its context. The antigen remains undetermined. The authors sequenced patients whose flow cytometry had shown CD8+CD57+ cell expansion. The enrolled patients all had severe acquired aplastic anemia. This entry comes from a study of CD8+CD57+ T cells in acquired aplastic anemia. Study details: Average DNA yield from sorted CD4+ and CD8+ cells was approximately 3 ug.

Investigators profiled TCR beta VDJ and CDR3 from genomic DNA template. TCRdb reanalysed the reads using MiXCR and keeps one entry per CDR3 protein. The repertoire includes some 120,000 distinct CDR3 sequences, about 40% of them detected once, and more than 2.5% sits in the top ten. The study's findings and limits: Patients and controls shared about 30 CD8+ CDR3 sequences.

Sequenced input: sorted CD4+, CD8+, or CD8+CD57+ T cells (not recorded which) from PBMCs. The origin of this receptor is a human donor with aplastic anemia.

For the CDR3, the DNA is TGCGCCAGCAGCTTGTCGGGGGTCGAGCAGTACTTC. Encoded protein: CASSLSGVEQYF. The chain joins TRBV5-1 to TRBJ2-7, with D possibly TRBD2 on 6 matching bases. V was cut by 1 base and J by 6 bases, with 8 bases left in between. The CDR3 is made up of 12 amino acids. Germline V CDR1 and CDR2: SGHRS, YFSETQ.